Detailed here is one T cell receptor beta chain. This record belongs to a study of blood T cell repertoires in COVID-19. Across the study: Specimens from acute and convalescent COVID-19 originated in the United States, Italy and Spain. PBMCs, B-cell-depleted T cells, or T cells were the source of the cDNA or gDNA that made up the material.

In germline, CDR1 is SNHLY, CDR2 FYNNEI. CDR3 length: 13 amino acids. V shed 4 bases and J shed 4 bases, with 7 bases lying between them. Per the original data handling: Quantification of nucleated cells was approximated via reference gene primer amplification. TCRdb keeps only in-frame clones here, not all; method: immunoSEQ multiplex PCR. The V and J calls and clone size were taken over from that table, and D and trimming were inferred from the DNA. The data show 150,000 to 170,000 clones, about 90% seen once. This chain joins TRBV2 and TRBJ2-2; TRBD1 is a possible D gene (6 bases). The source is a man aged 50 to 60 with acute or convalescent COVID-19. Sequenced: peripheral blood. DNA of the CDR3: TGTGCCAGCAGTGCACAGGGCACCGGGGAGCTGTTTTTT. Protein: CASSAQGTGELFF.